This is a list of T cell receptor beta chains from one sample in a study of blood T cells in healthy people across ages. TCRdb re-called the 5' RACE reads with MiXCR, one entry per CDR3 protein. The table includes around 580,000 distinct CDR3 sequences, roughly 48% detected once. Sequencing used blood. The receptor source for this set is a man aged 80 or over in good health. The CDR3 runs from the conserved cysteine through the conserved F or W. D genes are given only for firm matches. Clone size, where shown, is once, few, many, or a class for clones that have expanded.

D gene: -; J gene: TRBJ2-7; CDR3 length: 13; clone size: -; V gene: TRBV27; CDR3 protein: CASSPMGEPEQYF; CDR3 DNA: TGTGCCAGCAGTCCCATGGGGGAGCCCGAGCAGTACTTC
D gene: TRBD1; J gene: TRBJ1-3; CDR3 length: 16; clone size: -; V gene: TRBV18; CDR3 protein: CASSLNRGNSGNTIYF; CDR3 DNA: TGTGCCAGCTCACTGAACAGGGGGAATTCTGGAAACACCATATATTTT
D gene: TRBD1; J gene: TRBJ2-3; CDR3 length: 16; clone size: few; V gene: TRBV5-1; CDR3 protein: CASSWSGTGEADTQYF; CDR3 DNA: TGCGCCAGCAGCTGGTCCGGGACAGGGGAAGCAGATACGCAGTATTTT
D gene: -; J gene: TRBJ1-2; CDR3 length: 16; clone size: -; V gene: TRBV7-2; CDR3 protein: CASSPRSSGSNYGYTF; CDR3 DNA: TGTGCCAGCAGCCCGAGGTCGTCAGGGAGTAACTATGGCTACACCTTC
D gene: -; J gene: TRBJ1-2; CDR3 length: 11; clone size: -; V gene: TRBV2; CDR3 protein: CASRVAIGYTF; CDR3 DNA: TGTGCCAGCAGAGTTGCGATTGGCTACACCTTC
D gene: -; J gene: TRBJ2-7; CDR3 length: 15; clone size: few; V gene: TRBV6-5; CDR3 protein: CASSYGAGDWSEQYF; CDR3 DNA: TGTGCCAGCAGTTACGGTGCAGGGGATTGGTCCGAGCAGTACTTC
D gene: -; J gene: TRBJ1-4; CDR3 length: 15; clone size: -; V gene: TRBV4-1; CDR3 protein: CASSQREGRNEKLFF; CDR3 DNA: TGCGCCAGCAGCCAAAGAGAGGGAAGGAATGAAAAACTGTTTTTT
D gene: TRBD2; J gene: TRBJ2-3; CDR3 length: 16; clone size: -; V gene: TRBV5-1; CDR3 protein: CASSPGLAASTDTQYF; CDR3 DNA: TGCGCCAGCAGCCCAGGACTAGCGGCGAGCACAGATACGCAGTATTTT
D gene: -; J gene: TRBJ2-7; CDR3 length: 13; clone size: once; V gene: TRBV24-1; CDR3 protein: CATSDSYGDEQYF; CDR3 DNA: TGTGCCACCAGTGATTCGTACGGGGACGAGCAGTACTTC
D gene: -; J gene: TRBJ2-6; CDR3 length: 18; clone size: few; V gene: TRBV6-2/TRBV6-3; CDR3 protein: CASSIRTAFPSGANVLTF; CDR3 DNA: TGTGCCAGCAGTATAAGGACAGCTTTTCCCTCTGGGGCCAACGTCCTGACTTTC
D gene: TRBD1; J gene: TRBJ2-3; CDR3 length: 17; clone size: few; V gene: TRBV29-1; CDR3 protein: CSVGLNNRDSSTDTQYF; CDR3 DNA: TGCAGCGTTGGCCTCAATAACAGGGACAGTAGCACAGATACGCAGTATTTT
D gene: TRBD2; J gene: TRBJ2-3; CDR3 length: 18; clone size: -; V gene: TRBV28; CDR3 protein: CVSSLYSSGSRAIDTQYF; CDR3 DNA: TGTGTCAGCAGTTTATACTCTAGCGGGAGTCGGGCGATAGATACGCAGTATTTT
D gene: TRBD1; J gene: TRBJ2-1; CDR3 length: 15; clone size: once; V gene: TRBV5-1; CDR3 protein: CASSLLSGGANEQFF; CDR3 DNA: TGCGCCAGCAGCTTGCTGTCAGGGGGAGCCAATGAGCAGTTCTTC
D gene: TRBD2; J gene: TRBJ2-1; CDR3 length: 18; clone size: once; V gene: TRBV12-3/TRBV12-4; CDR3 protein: CASSLRSDGGSSYNEQFF; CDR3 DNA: TGTGCCAGCAGTTTACGGAGCGACGGGGGGAGCTCCTACAATGAGCAGTTCTTC
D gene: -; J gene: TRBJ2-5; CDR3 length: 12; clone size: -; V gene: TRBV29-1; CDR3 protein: CSAETGEETQYF; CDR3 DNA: TGCAGCGCCGAGACGGGGGAAGAGACCCAGTACTTC
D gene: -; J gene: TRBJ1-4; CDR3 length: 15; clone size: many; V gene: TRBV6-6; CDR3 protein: CASKNGATTNEKLFF; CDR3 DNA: TGTGCCAGCAAAAATGGGGCCACAACTAATGAAAAACTGTTTTTT
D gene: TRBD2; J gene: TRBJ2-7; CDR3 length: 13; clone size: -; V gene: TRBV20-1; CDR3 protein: CSAPLAGGGEQYF; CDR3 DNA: TGCAGTGCTCCACTAGCGGGAGGTGGCGAGCAGTACTTC